Listed here is a single T cell receptor (beta chain). Its antigen is not known. The record originates from a study of T cells after yellow fever vaccination. This CDR3 has 14 residues. Between the trimmed V and J ends, which lost 1 base and 3 bases, there was a span of 9 bases. Per germline, CDR1 SGHVS and CDR2 FNYEAQ. Study findings and constraints: The study re-detected most primary-vaccination clones after the booster (approximately 96% CD4, approximately 87% CD8). Just a small share of clonotypes turned up in the CD4 compartment as well as the CD8 compartment. The secondary response was weaker, and its peak arrived faster, on day 5 versus 15.

They built TCR cDNA with 5'RACE template switching, a step that put in a universal primer site and UMIs. TCRdb fed the 5' RACE reads into MiXCR, producing one record per CDR3 protein. The profile shows some 200,000 distinct CDR3 sequences, approximately 3.3% of them singletons. The source material was CD4+ T cells sorted from PBMCs, sampled 10 days after the yellow fever booster vaccination. This sequence joins TRBV7-6 and TRBJ1-2; D is uncertain. The sequence was obtained from a man aged 18 to 35 who received the YFV17D yellow fever vaccine. In DNA form, the CDR3 reads TGTGCCAGCAGCTTAGGGTACCAGGACTATGGCTACACCTTC. Translation gives CASSLGYQDYGYTF.